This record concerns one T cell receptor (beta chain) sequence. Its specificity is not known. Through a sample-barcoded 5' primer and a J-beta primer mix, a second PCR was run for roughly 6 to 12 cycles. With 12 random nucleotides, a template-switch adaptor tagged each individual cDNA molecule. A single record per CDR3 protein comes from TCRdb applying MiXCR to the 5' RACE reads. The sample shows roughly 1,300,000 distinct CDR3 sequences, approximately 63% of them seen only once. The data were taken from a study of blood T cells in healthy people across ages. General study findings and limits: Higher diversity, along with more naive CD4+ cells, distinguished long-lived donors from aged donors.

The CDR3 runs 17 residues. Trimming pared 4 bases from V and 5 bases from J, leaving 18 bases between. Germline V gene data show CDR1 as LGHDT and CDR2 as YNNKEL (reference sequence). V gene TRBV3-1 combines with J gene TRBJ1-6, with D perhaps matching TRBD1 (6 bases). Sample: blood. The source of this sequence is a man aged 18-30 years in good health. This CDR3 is CASSRINGGLDNSPLHF. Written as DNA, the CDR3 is TGTGCCAGCAGCCGAATCAATGGGGGGCTGGATAATTCACCCCTCCACTTT. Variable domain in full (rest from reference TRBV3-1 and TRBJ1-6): DTAVSQTPKYLVTQMGNDKSIKCEQNLGHDTMYWYKQDSKKFLKIMFSYNNKELIINETVPNRFSPKSPDKAHLNLHINSLELGDSAVYFCASSRINGGLDNSPLHFGNGTRLTVT.